There are a few counts of the clone carrying this TCR beta chain. These data are taken from a study of HIV-infected patients and healthy controls. MiXCR was run by TCRdb on the 5' RACE reads, yielding one entry per CDR3 protein. The sample gives roughly 68,000 distinct CDR3 sequences, 15% to 20% of which show up once; more than 1.2% is in the top ten. The CDR3 extends over 15 amino acids. Trimming stripped 3 bases from V and 8 bases from J, with 16 bases between. CDR1 is KGHDR and CDR2 is SFDVKD in the germline V gene. V is TRBV24-1 and J is TRBJ2-1; D uncertain. Sequencing was done on a sample of CD4+ T cells from blood. This receptor was taken from a human donor in good health. The CDR3 DNA is TGTGCCACCAGTGATGCTGGGGTGGCCCTTCATGAGCAGTTCTTC. Protein product: CATSDAGVALHEQFF.